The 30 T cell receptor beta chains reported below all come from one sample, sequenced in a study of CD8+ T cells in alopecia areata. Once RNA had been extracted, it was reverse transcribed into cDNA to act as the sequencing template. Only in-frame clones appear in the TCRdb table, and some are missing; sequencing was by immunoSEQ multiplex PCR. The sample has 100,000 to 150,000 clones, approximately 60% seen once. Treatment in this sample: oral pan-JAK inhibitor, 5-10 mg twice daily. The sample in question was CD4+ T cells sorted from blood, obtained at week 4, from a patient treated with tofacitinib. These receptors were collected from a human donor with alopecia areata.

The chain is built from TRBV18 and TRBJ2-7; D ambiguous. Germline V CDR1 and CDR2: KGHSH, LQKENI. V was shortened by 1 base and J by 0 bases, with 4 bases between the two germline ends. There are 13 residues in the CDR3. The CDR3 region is CASSPHPSYEQYF. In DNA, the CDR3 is TGTGCCAGCTCACCACACCCCTCCTACGAGCAGTACTTC.

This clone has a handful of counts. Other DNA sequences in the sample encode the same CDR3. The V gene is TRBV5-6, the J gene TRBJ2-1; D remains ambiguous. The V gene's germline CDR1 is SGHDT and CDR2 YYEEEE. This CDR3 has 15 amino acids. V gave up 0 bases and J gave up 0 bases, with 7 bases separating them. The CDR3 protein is CASSLGGSSYNEQFF. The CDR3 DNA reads TGTGCCAGCAGCTTGGGGGGAAGCTCCTACAATGAGCAGTTCTTC.

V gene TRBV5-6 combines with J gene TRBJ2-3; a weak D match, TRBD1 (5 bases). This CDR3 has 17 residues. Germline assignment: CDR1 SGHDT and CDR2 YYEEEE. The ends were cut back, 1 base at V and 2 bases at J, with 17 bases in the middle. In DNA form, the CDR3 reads TGTGCCAGCAGCTTGATGACAGCCCCCCCTTCCACAGATACGCAGTATTTT. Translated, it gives CASSLMTAPPSTDTQYF.

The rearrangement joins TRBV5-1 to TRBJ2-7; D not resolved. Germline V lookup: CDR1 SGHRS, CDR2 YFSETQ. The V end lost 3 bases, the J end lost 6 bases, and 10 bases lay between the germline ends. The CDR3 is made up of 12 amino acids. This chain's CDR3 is CASSYSRGEQYF. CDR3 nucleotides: TGCGCCAGCAGCTATTCCAGAGGCGAGCAGTACTTC.

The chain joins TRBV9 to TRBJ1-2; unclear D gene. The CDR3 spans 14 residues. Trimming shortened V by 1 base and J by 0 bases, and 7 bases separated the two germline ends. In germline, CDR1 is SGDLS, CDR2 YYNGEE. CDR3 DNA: TGTGCCAGCAGCGTAAACGAAGCTAACTATGGCTACACCTTC. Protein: CASSVNEANYGYTF. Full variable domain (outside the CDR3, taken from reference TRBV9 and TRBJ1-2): DSGVTQTPKHLITATGQRVTLRCSPRSGDLSVYWYQQSLDQGLQFLIQYYNGEERAKGNILERFSAQQFPDLHSELNLSSLELGDSALYFCASSVNEANYGYTFGSGTRLTVV.

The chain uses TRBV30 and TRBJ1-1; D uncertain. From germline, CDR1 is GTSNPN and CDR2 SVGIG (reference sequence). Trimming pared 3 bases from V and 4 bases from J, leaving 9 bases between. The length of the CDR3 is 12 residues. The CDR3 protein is CAWSPSRTEAFF. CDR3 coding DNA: TGTGCCTGGAGCCCGAGCCGCACTGAAGCTTTCTTT.

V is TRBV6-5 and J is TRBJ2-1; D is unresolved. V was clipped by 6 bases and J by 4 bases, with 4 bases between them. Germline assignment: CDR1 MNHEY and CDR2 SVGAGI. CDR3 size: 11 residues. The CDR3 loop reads CASSRYNEQFF. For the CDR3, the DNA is TGTGCCAGCAGCCGGTACAATGAGCAGTTCTTC.

The chain's CDR3 is CAWNPPGIVADTQYF. The CDR3 DNA reads as TGTGCCTGGAATCCCCCAGGGATTGTCGCAGATACGCAGTATTTT. The gene calls are TRBV30 and TRBJ2-3; D might be TRBD1 (5 bases). The CDR3 totals 15 residues. V was cut by 4 bases and J by 4 bases, with 18 bases left in between. The germline V gene encodes CDR1 GTSNPN and CDR2 SVGIG (reference sequence). The full variable domain, completed using reference TRBV30 and TRBJ2-3, is SQTIHQWPATLVQPVGSPLSLECTVEGTSNPNLYWYRQAAGRGLQLLFYSVGIGQISSEVPQNLSASRPQDRQFILSSKKLLLSDSGFYLCAWNPPGIVADTQYFGPGTRLTVL.

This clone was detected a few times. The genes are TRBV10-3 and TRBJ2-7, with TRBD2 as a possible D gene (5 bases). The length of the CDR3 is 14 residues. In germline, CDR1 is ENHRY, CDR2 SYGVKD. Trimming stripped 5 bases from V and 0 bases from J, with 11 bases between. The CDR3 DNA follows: TGTGCCATCAGTAGCGGTCGCAGCTCCTACGAGCAGTACTTC. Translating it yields CAISSGRSSYEQYF.

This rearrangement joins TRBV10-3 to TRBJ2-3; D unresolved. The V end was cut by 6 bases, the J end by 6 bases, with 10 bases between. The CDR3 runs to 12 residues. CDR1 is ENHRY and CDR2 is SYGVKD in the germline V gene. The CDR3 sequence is CAISKLEDTQYF. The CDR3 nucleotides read TGTGCCATCAGCAAACTTGAGGATACGCAGTATTTT.

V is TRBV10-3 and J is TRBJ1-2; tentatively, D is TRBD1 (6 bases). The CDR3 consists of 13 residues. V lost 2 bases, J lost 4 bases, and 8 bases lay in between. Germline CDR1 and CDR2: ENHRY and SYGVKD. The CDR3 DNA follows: TGTGCCATCAGTGAGCTCAGGGGCTATGGCTACACCTTC. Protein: CAISELRGYGYTF.

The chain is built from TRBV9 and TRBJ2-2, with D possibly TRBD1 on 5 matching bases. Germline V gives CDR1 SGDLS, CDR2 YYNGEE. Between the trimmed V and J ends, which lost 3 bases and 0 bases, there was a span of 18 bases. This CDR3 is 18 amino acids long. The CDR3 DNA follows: TGTGCCAGCAGCGCCGAAGGAGCAGGGCACTCGAACACCGGGGAGCTGTTTTTT. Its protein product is CASSAEGAGHSNTGELFF.

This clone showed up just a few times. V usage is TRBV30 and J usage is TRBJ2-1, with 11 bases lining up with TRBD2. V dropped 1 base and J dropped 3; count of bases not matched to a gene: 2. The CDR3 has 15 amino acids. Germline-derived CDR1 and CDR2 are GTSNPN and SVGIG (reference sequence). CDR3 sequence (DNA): TGTGCCTGGAGTGGGGGACTAGCGGTCTACAATGAGCAGTTCTTC. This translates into CAWSGGLAVYNEQFF.

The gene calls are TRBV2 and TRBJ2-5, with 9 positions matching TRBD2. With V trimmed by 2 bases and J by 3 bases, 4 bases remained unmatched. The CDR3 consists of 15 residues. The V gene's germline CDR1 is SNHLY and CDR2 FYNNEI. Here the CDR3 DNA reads TGTGCCAGCAGTGAACAAGCGGGGGGAGAAGAGACCCAGTACTTC. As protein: CASSEQAGGEETQYF.

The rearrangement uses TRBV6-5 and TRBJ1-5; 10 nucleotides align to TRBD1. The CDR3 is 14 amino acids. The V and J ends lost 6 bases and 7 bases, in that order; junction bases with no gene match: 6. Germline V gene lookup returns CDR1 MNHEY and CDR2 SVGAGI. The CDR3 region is CASRPGQGFQPQHF. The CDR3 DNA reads TGTGCCAGCAGGCCGGGACAGGGGTTCCAGCCCCAGCATTTT.

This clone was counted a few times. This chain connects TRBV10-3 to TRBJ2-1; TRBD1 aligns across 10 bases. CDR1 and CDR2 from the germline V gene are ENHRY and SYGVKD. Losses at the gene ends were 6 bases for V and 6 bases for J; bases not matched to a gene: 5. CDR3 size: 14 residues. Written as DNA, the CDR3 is TGTGCCATCAGGGGGACAGGGGAAGGCAATGAGCAGTTCTTC. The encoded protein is CAIRGTGEGNEQFF.

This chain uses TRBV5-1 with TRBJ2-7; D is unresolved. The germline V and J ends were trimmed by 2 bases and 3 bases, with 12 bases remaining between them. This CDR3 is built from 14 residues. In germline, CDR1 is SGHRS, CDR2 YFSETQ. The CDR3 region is CASSFGPTRYEQYF. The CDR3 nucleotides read TGCGCCAGCAGCTTTGGACCTACACGCTACGAGCAGTACTTC.

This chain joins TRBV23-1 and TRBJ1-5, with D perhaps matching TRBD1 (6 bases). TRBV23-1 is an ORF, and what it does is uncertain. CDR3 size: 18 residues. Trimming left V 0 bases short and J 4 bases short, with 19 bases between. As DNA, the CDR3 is TGCGCCAGCAGTCAATCGTCTCGGGGGCCTGGGGTTAATCAGCCCCAGCATTTT. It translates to CASSQSSRGPGVNQPQHF.

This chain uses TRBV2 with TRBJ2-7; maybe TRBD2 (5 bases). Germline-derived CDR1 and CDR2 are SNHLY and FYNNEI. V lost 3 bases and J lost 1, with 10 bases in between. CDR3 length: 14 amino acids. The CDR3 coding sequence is TGTGCCAGCAGTGATTTAGGAGGTTCCTACGAGCAGTACTTC. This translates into CASSDLGGSYEQYF.

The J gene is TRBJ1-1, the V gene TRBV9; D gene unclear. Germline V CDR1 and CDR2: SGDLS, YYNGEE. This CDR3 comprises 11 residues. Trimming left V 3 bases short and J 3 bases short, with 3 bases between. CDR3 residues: CASSADTEAFF. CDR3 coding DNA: TGTGCCAGCAGCGCCGACACTGAAGCTTTCTTT.

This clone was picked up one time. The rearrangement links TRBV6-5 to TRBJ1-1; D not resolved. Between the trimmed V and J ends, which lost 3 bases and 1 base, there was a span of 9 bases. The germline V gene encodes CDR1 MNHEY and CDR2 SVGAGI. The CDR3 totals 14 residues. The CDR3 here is CASSYRSQNTEAFF. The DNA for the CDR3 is TGTGCCAGCAGTTATAGAAGTCAGAACACTGAAGCTTTCTTT.

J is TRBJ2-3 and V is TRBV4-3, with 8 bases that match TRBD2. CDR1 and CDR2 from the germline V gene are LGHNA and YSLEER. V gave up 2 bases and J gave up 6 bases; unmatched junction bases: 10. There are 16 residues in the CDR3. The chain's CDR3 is CASSQRGLGRRDTQYF. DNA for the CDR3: TGCGCCAGCAGCCAAAGGGGACTAGGCCGTAGGGATACGCAGTATTTT.

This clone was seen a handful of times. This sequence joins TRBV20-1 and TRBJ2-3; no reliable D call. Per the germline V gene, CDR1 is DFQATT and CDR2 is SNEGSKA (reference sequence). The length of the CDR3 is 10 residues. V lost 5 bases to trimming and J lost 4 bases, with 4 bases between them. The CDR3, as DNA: TGCAGTGCTCCTTCAGATACGCAGTATTTT. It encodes CSAPSDTQYF.

The CDR3 spells CASSLTGTGGYGYTF. CDR3 coding DNA: TGTGCCAGCAGCTTAACCGGGACAGGGGGCTATGGCTACACCTTC. This chain joins TRBV5-6 and TRBJ1-2; TRBD1 aligns across 11 bases. Germline assignment: CDR1 SGHDT and CDR2 YYEEEE. The junction had 4 bases not matched to a gene; V was cut back by 2 bases and J by 4 bases. The CDR3 contains 15 residues. The full variable domain, with the rest looked up from reference TRBV5-6 and TRBJ1-2, is DAGVTQSPTHLIKTRGQQVTLRCSPKSGHDTVSWYQQALGQGPQFIFQYYEEEERQRGNFPDRFSGHQFPNYSSELNVNALLLGDSALYLCASSLTGTGGYGYTFGSGTRLTVV.

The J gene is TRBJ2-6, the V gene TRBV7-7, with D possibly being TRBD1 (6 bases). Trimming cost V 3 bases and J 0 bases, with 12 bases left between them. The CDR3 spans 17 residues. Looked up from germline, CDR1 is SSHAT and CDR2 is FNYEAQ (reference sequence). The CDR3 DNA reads TGTGCCAGCAGCTTGGCCCTACAGGGCTCTGGGGCCAACGTCCTGACTTTC. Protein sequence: CASSLALQGSGANVLTF.

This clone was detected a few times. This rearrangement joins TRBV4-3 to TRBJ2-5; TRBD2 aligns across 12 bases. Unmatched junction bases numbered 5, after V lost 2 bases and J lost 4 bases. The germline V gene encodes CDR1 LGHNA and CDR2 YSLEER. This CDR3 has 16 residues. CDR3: CASSQLAGGPGETQYF. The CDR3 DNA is TGCGCCAGCAGCCAACTAGCGGGGGGGCCGGGAGAGACCCAGTACTTC.

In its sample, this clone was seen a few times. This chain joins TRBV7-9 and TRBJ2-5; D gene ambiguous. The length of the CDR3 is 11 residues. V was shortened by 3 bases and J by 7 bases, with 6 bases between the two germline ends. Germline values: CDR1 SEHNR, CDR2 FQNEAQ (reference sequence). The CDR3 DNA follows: TGTGCCAGCAGCTTCGATAGGACCCAGTACTTC. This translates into CASSFDRTQYF.

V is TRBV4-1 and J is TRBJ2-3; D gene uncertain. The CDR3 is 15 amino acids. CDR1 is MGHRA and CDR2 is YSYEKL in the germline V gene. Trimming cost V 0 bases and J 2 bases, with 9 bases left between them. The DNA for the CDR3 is TGCGCCAGCAGCCAAGATCGGGCATTCACAGATACGCAGTATTTT. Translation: CASSQDRAFTDTQYF.

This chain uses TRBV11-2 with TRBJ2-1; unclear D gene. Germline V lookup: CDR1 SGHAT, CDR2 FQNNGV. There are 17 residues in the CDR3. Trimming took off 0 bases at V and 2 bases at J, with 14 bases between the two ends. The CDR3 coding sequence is TGTGCCAGCAGCTTAGATGGTTTCGGCTTTACCTACAATGAGCAGTTCTTC. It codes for CASSLDGFGFTYNEQFF.

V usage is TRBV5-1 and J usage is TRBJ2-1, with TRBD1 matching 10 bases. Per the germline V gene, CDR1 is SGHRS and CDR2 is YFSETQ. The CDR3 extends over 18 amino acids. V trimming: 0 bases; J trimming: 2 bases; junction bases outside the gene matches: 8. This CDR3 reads CASSLEGATGGAYNEQFF. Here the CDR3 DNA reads TGCGCCAGCAGCTTGGAGGGTGCGACAGGGGGCGCCTACAATGAGCAGTTCTTC.